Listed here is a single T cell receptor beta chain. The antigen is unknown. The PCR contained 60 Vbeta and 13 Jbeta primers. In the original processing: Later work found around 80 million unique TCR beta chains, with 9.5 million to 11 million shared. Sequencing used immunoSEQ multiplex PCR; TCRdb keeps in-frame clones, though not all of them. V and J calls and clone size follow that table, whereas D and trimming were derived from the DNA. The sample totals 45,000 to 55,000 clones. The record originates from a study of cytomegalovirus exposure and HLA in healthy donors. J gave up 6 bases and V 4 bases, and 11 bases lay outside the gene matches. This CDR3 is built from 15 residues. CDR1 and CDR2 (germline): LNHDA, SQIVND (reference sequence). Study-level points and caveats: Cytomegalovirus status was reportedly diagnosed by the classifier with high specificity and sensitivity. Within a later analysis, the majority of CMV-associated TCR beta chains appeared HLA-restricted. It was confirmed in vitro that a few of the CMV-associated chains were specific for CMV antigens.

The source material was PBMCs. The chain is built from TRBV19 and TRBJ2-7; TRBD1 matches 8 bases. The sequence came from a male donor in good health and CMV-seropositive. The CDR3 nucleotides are TGTGCCAGTAGTACCCGGACAGGGCTCTACGTCGAGCAGTACTTC. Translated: CASSTRTGLYVEQYF.